These T cell receptor beta chains were read from a single sample in a study of cytomegalovirus exposure and HLA in healthy donors. The table came from immunoSEQ multiplex PCR; TCRdb's copy has only in-frame clones and leaves some out. Here the sample spans roughly 120,000 clones, 65% to 80% being singletons. Material for sequencing was PBMCs. The source of these receptors is a woman aged 40 to 49 in good health and CMV-seropositive. Each CDR3 is given with its conserved first and last residue. The D gene is left open where the match is weak. Rows may omit the clone size; those that give it use once, few, many or a size class.

D gene	V gene	clone size	J gene	CDR3 DNA	CDR3 protein
-	TRBV15	-	TRBJ2-2	TGTGCCACCAGCCCTCAGGGGACCGGGGAGCTGTTTTTT	CATSPQGTGELFF
TRBD1	TRBV5-1	-	TRBJ1-6	TGCGCCAGCAGCTTGTCGGACAGGGTGAATTCACCCCTCCACTTT	CASSLSDRVNSPLHF
-	TRBV27	few	TRBJ1-3	TGTGCCAGCAGCCGAACAGGGAACACCATATATTTT	CASSRTGNTIYF
-	TRBV11-1	-	TRBJ2-7	TGTGCCAGCAGCGTACGTGGGGGGACCTACGAGCAGTACTTC	CASSVRGGTYEQYF
TRBD2	TRBV5-6	once	TRBJ2-3	TGTGCCAGCAGCTTGGCTGCGGGGGGGTTTAGCACAGATACGCAGTATTTT	CASSLAAGGFSTDTQYF
-	TRBV15	once	TRBJ2-5	TGTGCCACCAGCAGATCCGGAGAGACCCAGTACTTC	CATSRSGETQYF
-	TRBV5-1	-	TRBJ2-3	TGCGCCAGCAGCTTGGAGGGACATGCTAGCACAGATACGCAGTATTTT	CASSLEGHASTDTQYF
-	TRBV19	-	TRBJ1-6	TGTGCCAGTAGTATGGGACAATCTCTCCCTGTTCCCCTCCACTTT	CASSMGQSLPVPLHF
-	TRBV5-6	-	TRBJ2-3	TGTGCCAGCAGCTCGGGACTCCTGCCCCACACAGATACGCAGTATTTT	CASSSGLLPHTDTQYF
-	TRBV21-1	-	TRBJ2-5	TGTGCCAGCCTTGGCAGGGGGGAGACCCAGTACTTC	CASLGRGETQYF
-	TRBV4-3	-	TRBJ1-4	TGCGCCAGCAGCCAACAAGGGGAGGATGAAAAACTGTTTTTT	CASSQQGEDEKLFF
-	TRBV25-1	once	TRBJ1-2	TGTGCCAGCAGTGACTACAGGCATAACTATGGCTACACCTTC	CASSDYRHNYGYTF
TRBD1	TRBV5-1	-	TRBJ1-3	TGCGCCAGCAGCTTGGAGGGGACAGGGGGTATGAATGCTGGAAACACCATATATTTT	CASSLEGTGGMNAGNTIYF
-	TRBV7-3	-	TRBJ1-1	TGTGCCAGCAGCTCACAGGGGAACACTGAAGCTTTCTTT	CASSSQGNTEAFF
-	TRBV10-3	-	TRBJ1-4	TGTGCCATCAGTGAGTCGACAGGCGGGGAAAAACTGTTTTTT	CAISESTGGEKLFF
-	TRBV2	-	TRBJ2-3	TGTGCCAGCAGTGAAAAGCGACTTCTCACAGATACGCAGTATTTT	CASSEKRLLTDTQYF
TRBD2	TRBV29-1	-	TRBJ2-1	TGCAGCGTTGAAACTAGCGAGAGATACAATGAGCAGTTCTTC	CSVETSERYNEQFF
-	TRBV10-3	-	TRBJ2-3	TGTGCCATCAGTGGGACAGCAAGCACAGATACGCAGTATTTT	CAISGTASTDTQYF
-	TRBV10-3	-	TRBJ1-3	TGTGCCATCAGTGACCCGACAGGTCAAGTGGGAAACACCATATATTTT	CAISDPTGQVGNTIYF
TRBD1	TRBV9	once	TRBJ1-4	TGTGCCAGCAGCGTAGGGGGACAGGGGGAGGCTAATGAAAAACTGTTTTTT	CASSVGGQGEANEKLFF
TRBD2	TRBV2	-	TRBJ2-3	TGTGCCAGCAGTTCCACTAGCGGGACCACAGATACGCAGTATTTT	CASSSTSGTTDTQYF
-	TRBV7-8	-	TRBJ1-5	TGTGCCAGCAGCTTAGCTCCGCGGGAAAATCAGCCCCAGCATTTT	CASSLAPRENQPQHF
TRBD2	TRBV7-9	once	TRBJ2-3	TGTGCCAGCAGCCGGACTAGCTTAAGTGGATCAGATACGCAGTATTTT	CASSRTSLSGSDTQYF
-	TRBV15	-	TRBJ2-7	TGTGCCACCAGCAGATTTACAGGGAGCTCCTACGAGCAGTACTTC	CATSRFTGSSYEQYF
-	TRBV2	-	TRBJ1-2	TGTGCCAGCAGGCGGGATCCAAATAACTATGGCTACACCTTC	CASRRDPNNYGYTF
TRBD1	TRBV30	-	TRBJ1-4	TGTGCCTGGAGGCAGACAGGGACAGAGAAACTGTTTTTT	CAWRQTGTEKLFF
TRBD1	TRBV7-3	-	TRBJ2-1	TGTGCCAGCAGCAGACAGGGGGCTTACAATGAGCAGTTCTTC	CASSRQGAYNEQFF
-	TRBV18	-	TRBJ1-1	TGTGCCAGCTCACCCCTCGGGGGACACACTGAAGCTTTCTTT	CASSPLGGHTEAFF
-	TRBV7-3	few	TRBJ2-3	TGTGCCAGCAGCTTAACGGGCAGCACAGATACGCAGTATTTT	CASSLTGSTDTQYF
TRBD1	TRBV5-4	few	TRBJ2-1	TGTGCCAGCAGCGTGGGACAGGGGCGAGGTAATGAGCAGTTCTTC	CASSVGQGRGNEQFF
TRBD2	TRBV4-2	few	TRBJ2-2	TGTGCCAGCAGCCAAAGACTAGCGGGAGGTGGGACCGGGGAGCTGTTTTTT	CASSQRLAGGGTGELFF
TRBD1	TRBV30	-	TRBJ1-2	TGTGCCTGGAGTGTACAGGGGGCTTATGGCTACACCTTC	CAWSVQGAYGYTF
-	TRBV4-1	few	TRBJ2-7	TGCGCCAGCAGCCAAGATGGCCAGGGAATCTCCTACGAGCAGTACTTC	CASSQDGQGISYEQYF
-	TRBV15	-	TRBJ1-1	TGTGCCACCAGCAGAGATGGGGGCAGCAGGAACACTGAAGCTTTCTTT	CATSRDGGSRNTEAFF
-	TRBV7-3	few	TRBJ2-3	TGTGCCAGCAGTCCCTCCCTTCATAGCGGAAGCACAGATACGCAGTATTTT	CASSPSLHSGSTDTQYF
-	TRBV23-1	-	TRBJ2-5	TGCGCCAGCAGTCAATCTTATGGAGGGATTCAAGAGACCCAGTACTTC	CASSQSYGGIQETQYF
TRBD1	TRBV7-2	-	TRBJ2-5	TGTGCCAGCAGCCCAACAAGGGGGCTAGTCGGGTCGACCCAGTACTTC	CASSPTRGLVGSTQYF
-	TRBV7-3	-	TRBJ2-5	TGTGCCAGCAGCTTAGACTGGGAGGCGACCCAGTACTTC	CASSLDWEATQYF
-	TRBV19	-	TRBJ1-3	TGTGCCAGTAGTTCAACATACGCCAGATCTGGAAACACCATATATTTT	CASSSTYARSGNTIYF
-	TRBV6-6	-	TRBJ1-6	TGTGCCAGCAGTTACTCGTTAGGGGGTTCACCCCTCCACTTT	CASSYSLGGSPLHF
TRBD2	TRBV2	-	TRBJ2-5	TGTGCCAGCAGGGGACTAGTGGGGGCGGAGACCCAGTACTTC	CASRGLVGAETQYF
-	TRBV9	-	TRBJ1-6	TGTGCCAGCAGCACCGAAGGAGGACCCCTCCACTTT	CASSTEGGPLHF
-	TRBV7-3	-	TRBJ2-5	TGTGCCAGCAGCTTAGTTGCAGGGATGGAGGAGACCCAGTACTTC	CASSLVAGMEETQYF
-	TRBV19	-	TRBJ2-4	TGTGCCAGTAGCATGGGCTTAGCCAAAAACATTCAGTACTTC	CASSMGLAKNIQYF
-	TRBV9	-	TRBJ2-1	TGTGCCAGCAGCCTCGGTAATGAGCAGTTCTTC	CASSLGNEQFF
TRBD1	TRBV5-4	few	TRBJ2-7	TGTGCCAGCAGCTGGCCGGGACAGTCGTACGAGCAGTACTTC	CASSWPGQSYEQYF
TRBD2	TRBV9	-	TRBJ2-7	TGTGCCAGCAGCCCCCACAGCGGGAGCTCCTACGAGCAGTACTTC	CASSPHSGSSYEQYF
TRBD2	TRBV7-9	-	TRBJ2-1	TGTGCCAGCAGCTCGACTAGCGGGAGAAGCTACAATGAGCAGTTCTTC	CASSSTSGRSYNEQFF
TRBD2	TRBV9	-	TRBJ2-5	TGTGCCAGCAGCGTGGCTAGCGGGATGAGAGAGACCCAGTACTTC	CASSVASGMRETQYF
-	TRBV12-5	-	TRBJ1-3	TGTGCTAGTGGTTTGGTAATCGGACACCTCGCTGGAAACACCATATATTTT	CASGLVIGHLAGNTIYF
TRBD2	TRBV5-4	few	TRBJ2-1	TGTGCCAGCAGCCGTGGGCTAGCGGGAGGCAATGAGCAGTTCTTC	CASSRGLAGGNEQFF
-	TRBV10-3	-	TRBJ1-1	TGTGCCATCAGAGGGGCCGGGGGCACTGAAGCTTTCTTT	CAIRGAGGTEAFF
-	TRBV5-6	-	TRBJ2-3	TGTGCCAGCAGCTTGGATACGGGAGTTGTCACAGATACGCAGTATTTT	CASSLDTGVVTDTQYF